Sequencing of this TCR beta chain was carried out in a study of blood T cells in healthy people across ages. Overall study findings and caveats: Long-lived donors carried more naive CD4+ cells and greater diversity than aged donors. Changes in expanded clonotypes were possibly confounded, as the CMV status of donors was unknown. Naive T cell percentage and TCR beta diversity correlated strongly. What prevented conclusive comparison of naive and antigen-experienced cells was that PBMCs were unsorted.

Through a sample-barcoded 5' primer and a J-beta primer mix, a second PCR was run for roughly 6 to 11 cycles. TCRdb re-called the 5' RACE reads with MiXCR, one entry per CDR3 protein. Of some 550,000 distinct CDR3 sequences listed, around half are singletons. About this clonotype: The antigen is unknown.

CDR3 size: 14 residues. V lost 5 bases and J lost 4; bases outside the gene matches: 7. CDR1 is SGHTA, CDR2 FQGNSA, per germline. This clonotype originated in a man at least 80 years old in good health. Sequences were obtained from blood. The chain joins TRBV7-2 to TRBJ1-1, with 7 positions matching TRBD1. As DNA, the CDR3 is TGTGCCAGCAGCGAGGGGACAGCTTTCACTGAAGCTTTCTTT. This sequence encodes CASSEGTAFTEAFF.